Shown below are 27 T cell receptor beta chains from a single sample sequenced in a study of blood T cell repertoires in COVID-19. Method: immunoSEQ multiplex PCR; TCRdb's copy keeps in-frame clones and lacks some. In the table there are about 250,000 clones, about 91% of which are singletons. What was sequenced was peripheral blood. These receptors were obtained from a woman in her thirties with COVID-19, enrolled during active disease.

This CDR3 reads CASRAQGGTEAFF. The CDR3 DNA is TGTGCCAGTAGGGCACAGGGTGGCACTGAAGCTTTCTTT. This rearrangement joins TRBV19 to TRBJ1-1; a possible D gene is TRBD1 (6 bases). The CDR3 is 13 amino acids. The V and J ends lost 6 bases and 4 bases respectively, with 12 bases between them. CDR1 and CDR2 from the germline V gene are LNHDA and SQIVND (reference sequence).

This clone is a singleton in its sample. Here the CDR3 reads CASALRGQDYGYTF. The CDR3 DNA follows: TGTGCCAGCGCCCTAAGGGGACAGGACTATGGCTACACCTTC. This sequence joins TRBV7-9 and TRBJ1-2; 8 bases fit TRBD1. Looked up from germline, CDR1 is SEHNR and CDR2 is FQNEAQ (reference sequence). V was clipped by 8 bases and J by 3 bases; unmatched bases: 8. The CDR3 has 14 residues.

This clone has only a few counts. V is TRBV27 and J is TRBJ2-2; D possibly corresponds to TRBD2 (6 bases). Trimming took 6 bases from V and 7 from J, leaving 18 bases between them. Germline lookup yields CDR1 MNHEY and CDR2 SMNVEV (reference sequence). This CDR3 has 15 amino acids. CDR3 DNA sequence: TGTGCCAGCAGCCTTTTCGCGGGAACTATCGGGGAGCTGTTTTTT. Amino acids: CASSLFAGTIGELFF.

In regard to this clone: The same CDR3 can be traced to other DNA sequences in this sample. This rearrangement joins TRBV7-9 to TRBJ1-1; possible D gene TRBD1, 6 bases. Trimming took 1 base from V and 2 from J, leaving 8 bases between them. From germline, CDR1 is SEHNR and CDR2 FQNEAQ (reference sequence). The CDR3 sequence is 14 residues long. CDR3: CASSLGTANTEAFF. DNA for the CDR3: TGTGCCAGCAGCTTAGGGACAGCAAACACTGAAGCTTTCTTT.

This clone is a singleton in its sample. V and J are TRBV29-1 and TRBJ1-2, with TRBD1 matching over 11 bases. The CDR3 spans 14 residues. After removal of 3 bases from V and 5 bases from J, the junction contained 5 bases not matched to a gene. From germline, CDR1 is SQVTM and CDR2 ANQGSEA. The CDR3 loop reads CSVDSGQGGYGYTF. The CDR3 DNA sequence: TGCAGCGTTGATTCGGGACAGGGGGGGTATGGCTACACCTTC. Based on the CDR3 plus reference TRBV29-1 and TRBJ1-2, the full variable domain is SAVISQKPSRDICQRGTSLTIQCQVDSQVTMMFWYRQQPGQSLTLIATANQGSEATYESGFVIDKFPISRPNLTFSTLTVSNMSPEDSSIYLCSVDSGQGGYGYTFGSGTRLTVV.

For the CDR3, the DNA is TGTGCCAGCAGCTTAGATATGGGGCGGCCAAACTACGAGCAGTACTTC. Encoded protein: CASSLDMGRPNYEQYF. The gene calls are TRBV11-2 and TRBJ2-7, with D possibly TRBD1 on 5 matching bases. The germline CDR1 and CDR2 sequences are SGHAT and FQNNGV. Trimming shortened V by 0 bases and J by 3 bases, and 15 bases separated the two germline ends. This CDR3 is built from 16 residues.

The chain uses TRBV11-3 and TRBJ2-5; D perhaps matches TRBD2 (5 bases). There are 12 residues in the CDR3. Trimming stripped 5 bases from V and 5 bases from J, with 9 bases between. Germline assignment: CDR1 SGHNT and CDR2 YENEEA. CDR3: CASSREDETQYF. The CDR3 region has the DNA TGTGCCAGCAGCCGGGAAGACGAGACCCAGTACTTC.

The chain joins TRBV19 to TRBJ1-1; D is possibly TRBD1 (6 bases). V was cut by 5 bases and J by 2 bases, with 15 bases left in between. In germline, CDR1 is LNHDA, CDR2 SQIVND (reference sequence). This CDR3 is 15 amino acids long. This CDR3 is CASSGGAGFNTEAFF. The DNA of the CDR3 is TGTGCCAGTAGTGGGGGCGCGGGCTTCAACACTGAAGCTTTCTTT.

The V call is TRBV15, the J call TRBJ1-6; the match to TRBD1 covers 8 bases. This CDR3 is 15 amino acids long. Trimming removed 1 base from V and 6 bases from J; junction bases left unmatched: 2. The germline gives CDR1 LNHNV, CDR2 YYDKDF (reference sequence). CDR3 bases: TGTGCCACCAGCAGAGGACAGGGGATTAATTCACCCCTCCACTTT. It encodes CATSRGQGINSPLHF.

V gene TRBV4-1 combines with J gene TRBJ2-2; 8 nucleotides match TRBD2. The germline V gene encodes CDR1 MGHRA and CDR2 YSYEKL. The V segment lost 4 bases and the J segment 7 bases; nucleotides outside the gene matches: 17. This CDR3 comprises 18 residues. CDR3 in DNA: TGCGCCAGCAGCCGCGTTAGAGTCCTAGCGGGCCGGAACGGGGAGCTGTTTTTT. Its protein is CASSRVRVLAGRNGELFF.

The CDR3 DNA sequence: TGTGCCTGGGACAAAAAAGGAGGTACTAACTATGGCTACACCTTC. Translation gives CAWDKKGGTNYGYTF. The chain joins TRBV30 to TRBJ1-2; D gene uncertain. Trimming removed 5 bases from V and 0 bases from J, with 16 bases in between. From germline, CDR1 is GTSNPN and CDR2 SVGIG (reference sequence). The CDR3 totals 15 residues.

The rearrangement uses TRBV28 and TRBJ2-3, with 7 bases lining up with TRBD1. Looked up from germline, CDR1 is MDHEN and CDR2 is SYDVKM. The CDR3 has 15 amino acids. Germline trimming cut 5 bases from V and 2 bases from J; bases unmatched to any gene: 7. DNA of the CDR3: TGTGCCAGCAGTCCTAGGGGGCGACCCACAGATACGCAGTATTTT. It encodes CASSPRGRPTDTQYF.

As DNA, the CDR3 is TGTGCCAGCAGTGATAGGGACTTTACAGAGACCCAGTACTTC. Translating gives CASSDRDFTETQYF. The gene calls are TRBV7-2 and TRBJ2-5; TRBD2 is a possible D gene (6 bases). The CDR3 is made up of 14 amino acids. The V gene lost 6 bases and the J gene lost 4 bases, with 15 bases spanning the gap. CDR1 is SGHTA and CDR2 is FQGNSA in the germline V gene.

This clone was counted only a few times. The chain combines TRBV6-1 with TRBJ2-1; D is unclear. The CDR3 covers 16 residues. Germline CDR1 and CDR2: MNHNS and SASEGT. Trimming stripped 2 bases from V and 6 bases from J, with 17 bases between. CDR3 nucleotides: TGTGCCAGCAGTGAACCAGGCAGAATCCCTTCCAATGAGCAGTTCTTC. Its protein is CASSEPGRIPSNEQFF.

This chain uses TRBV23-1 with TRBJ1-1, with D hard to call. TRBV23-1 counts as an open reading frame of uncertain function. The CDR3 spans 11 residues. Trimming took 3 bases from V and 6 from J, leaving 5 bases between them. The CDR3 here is CASSQRPEAFF. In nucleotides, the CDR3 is TGCGCCAGCAGTCAGAGGCCTGAAGCTTTCTTT.

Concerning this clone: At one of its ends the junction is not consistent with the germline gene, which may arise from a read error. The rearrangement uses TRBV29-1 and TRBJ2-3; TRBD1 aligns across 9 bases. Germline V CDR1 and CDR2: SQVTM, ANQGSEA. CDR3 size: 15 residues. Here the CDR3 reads CSVEDRDRAPDTQYF. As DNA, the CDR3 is TGCAGCGTCGAAGACCGGGACAGGGCGCCAGATACGCAGTATTTT.

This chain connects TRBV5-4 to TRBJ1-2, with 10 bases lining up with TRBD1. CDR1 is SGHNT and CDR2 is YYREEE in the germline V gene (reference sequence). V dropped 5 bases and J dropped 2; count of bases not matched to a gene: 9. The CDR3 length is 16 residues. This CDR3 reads CASSRSLDRGNYGYTF. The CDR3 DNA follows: TGTGCCAGCAGTCGTTCCTTGGACAGGGGGAACTATGGCTACACCTTC.

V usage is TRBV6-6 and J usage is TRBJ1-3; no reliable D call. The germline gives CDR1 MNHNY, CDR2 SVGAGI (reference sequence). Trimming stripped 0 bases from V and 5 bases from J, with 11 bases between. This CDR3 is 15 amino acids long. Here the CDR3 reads CASSYSDSFRNTIYF. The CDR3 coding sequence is TGTGCCAGCAGTTACTCTGACTCTTTTCGAAACACCATATATTTT.

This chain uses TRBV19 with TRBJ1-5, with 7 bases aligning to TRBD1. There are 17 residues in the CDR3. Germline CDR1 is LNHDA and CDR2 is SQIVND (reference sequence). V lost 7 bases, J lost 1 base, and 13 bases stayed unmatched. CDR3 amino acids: CASKNPTGQRSNQPQHF. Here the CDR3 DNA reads TGTGCCAGTAAAAACCCGACAGGGCAACGGAGCAATCAGCCCCAGCATTTT.

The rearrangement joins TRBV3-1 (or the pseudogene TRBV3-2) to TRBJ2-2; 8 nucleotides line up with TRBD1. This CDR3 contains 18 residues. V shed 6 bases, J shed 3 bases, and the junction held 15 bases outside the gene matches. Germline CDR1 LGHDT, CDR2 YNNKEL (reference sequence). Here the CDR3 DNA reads TGTGCCAGCAGGCAGGGGGCGGGCAGGGCGGCTTACACCGGGGAGCTGTTTTTT. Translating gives CASRQGAGRAAYTGELFF.

The CDR3, as DNA: TGTGCCAGTAGTATAGGCTGGACAGGGGGGTCCTACGAGCAGTACTTC. The encoded protein is CASSIGWTGGSYEQYF. The V call is TRBV19, the J call TRBJ2-7; 10 nucleotides match TRBD1. CDR3 size: 16 residues. Trimming removed 1 base from V and 1 base from J; junction bases left unmatched: 4. In germline, CDR1 is LNHDA, CDR2 SQIVND (reference sequence).

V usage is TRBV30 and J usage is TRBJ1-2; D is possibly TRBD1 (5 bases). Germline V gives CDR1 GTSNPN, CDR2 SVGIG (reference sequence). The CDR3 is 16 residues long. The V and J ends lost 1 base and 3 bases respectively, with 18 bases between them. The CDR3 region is CAWSGGVGHVDYGYTF. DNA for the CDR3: TGTGCCTGGAGTGGGGGGGTTGGGCACGTAGACTATGGCTACACCTTC.

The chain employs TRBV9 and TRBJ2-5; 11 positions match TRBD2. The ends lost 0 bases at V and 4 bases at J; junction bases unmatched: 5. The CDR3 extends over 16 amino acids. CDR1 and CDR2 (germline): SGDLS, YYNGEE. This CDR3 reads CASSVGSGGAVETQYF. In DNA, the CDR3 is TGTGCCAGCAGCGTAGGTAGCGGGGGGGCCGTAGAGACCCAGTACTTC.

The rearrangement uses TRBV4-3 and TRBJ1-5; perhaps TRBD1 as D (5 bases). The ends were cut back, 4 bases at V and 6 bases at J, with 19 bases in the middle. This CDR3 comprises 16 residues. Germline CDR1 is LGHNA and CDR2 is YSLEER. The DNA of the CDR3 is TGCGCCAGCAGCCTCAGCGCGGGAGGGGCGGGTCAGCCCCAGCATTTT. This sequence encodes CASSLSAGGAGQPQHF.

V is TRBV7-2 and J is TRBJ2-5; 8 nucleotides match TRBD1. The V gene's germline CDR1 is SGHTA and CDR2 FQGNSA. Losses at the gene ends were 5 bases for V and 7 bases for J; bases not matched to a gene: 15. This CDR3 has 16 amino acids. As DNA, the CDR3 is TGTGCCAGCAGCCCCGGGACAGGATTTTCACCGCGGACCCAGTACTTC. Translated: CASSPGTGFSPRTQYF.

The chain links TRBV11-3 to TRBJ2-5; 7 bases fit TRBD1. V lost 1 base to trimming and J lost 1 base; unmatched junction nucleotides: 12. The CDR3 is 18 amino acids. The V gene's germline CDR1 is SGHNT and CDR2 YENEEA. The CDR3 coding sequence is TGTGCCAGCAGCTTAGTACCACCTGGGACAGACCTCCAAGAGACCCAGTACTTC. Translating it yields CASSLVPPGTDLQETQYF.

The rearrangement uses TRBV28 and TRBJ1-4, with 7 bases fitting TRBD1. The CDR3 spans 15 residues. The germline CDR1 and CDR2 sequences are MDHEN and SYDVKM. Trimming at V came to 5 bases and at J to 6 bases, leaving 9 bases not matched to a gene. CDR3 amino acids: CASSNYRGGDEKLFF. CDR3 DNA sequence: TGTGCCAGCAGTAACTACAGGGGTGGGGATGAAAAACTGTTTTTT.